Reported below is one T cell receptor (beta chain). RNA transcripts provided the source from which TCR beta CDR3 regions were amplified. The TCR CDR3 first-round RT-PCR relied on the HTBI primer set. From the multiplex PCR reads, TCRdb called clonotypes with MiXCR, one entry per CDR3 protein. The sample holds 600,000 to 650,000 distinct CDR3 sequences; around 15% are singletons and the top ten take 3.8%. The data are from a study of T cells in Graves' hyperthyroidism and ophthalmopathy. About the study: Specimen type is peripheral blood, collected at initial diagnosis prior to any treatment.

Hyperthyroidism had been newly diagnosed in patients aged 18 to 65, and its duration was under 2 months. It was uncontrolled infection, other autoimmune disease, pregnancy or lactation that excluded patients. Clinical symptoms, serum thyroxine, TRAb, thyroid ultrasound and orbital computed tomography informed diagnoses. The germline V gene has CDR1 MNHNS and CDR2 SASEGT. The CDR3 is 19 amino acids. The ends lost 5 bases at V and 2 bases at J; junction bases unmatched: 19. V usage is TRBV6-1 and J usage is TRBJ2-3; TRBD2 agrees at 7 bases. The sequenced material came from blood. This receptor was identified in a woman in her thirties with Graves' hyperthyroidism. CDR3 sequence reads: CASSPQLAYLLPATDTQYF. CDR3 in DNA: TGTGCCAGCAGTCCCCAACTAGCGTATTTACTTCCGGCCACAGATACGCAGTATTTT.